Included here is one TCR beta chain sequence, with context. Its target is unknown. V was pared by 6 bases and J by 4 bases, with 9 bases of the junction left unmatched. Germline CDR1 reads MDHEN; CDR2 reads SYDVKM. This CDR3 comprises 16 residues. One entry per CDR3 protein, called by TCRdb with MiXCR from the RACE reads. Of approximately 52,000 distinct CDR3 sequences listed, 9.6% are singletons. The sample belongs to a study of human T cells and chemical hapten exposure. Points from the study as a whole: Counts of expanded TCRs (at PT1) showed a positive correlation with patch test score. TCRs above 1 in 1000 frequency did not change with DPC sensitization.

This sample's time point: pre-sensitization, week 0. Treatment here: therapeutic diphenylcyclopropenone sensitization with weekly scalp DPC. From whole blood left unfractionated, total RNA was extracted. The genes are TRBV28 and TRBJ2-2; 9 bases are shared with TRBD1. This receptor was obtained from a woman aged 25 to 39 with alopecia areata. Some clones in this sample may be carry-over from other donors' samples. The specimen was whole blood, collected in connection with sensitization to the hapten diphenylcyclopropenone (DPC). CDR3 DNA sequence: TGTGCCAGCAGAGACTGGACAGGGGTAGGCACCGGGGAGCTGTTTTTT. Protein product: CASRDWTGVGTGELFF.